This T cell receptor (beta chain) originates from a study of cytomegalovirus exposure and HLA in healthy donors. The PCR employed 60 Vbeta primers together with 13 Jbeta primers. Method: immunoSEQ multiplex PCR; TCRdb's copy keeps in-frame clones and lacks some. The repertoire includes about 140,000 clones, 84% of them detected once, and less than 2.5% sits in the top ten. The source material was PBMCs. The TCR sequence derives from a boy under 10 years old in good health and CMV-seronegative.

The CDR3 loop is CASSEQGWEPGNTIYF. As DNA, the CDR3 is TGTGCCAGCAGCGAACAGGGTTGGGAACCCGGAAACACCATATATTTT. The chain joins TRBV7-9 to TRBJ1-3, with D tentatively TRBD1 (6 bases). In germline, CDR1 is SEHNR, CDR2 FQNEAQ (reference sequence). The ends were cut back, 5 bases at V and 4 bases at J, with 18 bases in the middle. This CDR3 region has 16 residues.